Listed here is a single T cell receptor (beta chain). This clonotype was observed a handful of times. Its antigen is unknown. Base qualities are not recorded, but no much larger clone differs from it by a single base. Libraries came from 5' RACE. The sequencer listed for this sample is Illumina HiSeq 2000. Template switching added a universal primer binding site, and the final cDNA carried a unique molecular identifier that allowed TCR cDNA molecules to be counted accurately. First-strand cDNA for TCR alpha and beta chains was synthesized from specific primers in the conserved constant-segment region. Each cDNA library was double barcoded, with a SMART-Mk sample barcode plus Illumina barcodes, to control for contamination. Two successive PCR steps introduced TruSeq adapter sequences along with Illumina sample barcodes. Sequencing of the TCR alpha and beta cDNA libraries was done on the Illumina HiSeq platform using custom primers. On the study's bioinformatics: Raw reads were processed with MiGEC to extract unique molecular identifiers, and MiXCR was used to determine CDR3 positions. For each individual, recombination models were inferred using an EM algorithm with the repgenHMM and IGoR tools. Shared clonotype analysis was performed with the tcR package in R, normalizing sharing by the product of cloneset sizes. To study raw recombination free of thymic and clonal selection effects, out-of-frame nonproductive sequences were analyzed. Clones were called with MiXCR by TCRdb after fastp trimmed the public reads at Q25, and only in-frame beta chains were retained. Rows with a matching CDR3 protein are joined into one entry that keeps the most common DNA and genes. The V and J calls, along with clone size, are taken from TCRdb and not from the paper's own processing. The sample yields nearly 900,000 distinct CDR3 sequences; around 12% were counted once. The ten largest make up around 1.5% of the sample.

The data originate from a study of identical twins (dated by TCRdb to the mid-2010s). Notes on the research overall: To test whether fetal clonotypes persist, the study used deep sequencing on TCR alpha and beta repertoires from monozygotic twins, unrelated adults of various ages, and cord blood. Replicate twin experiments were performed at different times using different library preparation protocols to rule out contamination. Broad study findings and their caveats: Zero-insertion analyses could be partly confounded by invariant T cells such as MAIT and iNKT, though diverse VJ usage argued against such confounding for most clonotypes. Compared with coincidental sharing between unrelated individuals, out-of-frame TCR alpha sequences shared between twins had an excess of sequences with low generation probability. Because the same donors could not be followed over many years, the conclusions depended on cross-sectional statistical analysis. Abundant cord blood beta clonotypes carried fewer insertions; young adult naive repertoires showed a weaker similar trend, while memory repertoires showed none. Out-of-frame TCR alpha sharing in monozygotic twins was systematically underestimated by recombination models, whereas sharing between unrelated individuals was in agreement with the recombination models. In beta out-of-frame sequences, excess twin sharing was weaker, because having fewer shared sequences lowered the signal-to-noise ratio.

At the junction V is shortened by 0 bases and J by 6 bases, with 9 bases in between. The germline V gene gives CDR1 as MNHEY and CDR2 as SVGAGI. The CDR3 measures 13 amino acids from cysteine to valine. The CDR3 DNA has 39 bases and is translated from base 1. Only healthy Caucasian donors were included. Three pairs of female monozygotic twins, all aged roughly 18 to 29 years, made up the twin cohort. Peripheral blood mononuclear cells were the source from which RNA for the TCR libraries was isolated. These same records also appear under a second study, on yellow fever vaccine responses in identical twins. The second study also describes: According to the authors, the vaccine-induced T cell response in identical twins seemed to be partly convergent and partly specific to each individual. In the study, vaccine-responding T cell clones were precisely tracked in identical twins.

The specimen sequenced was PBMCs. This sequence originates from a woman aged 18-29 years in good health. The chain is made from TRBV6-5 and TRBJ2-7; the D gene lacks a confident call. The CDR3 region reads CASSYSLGFEQYV. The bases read TGTGCCAGCAGTTACTCGCTTGGGTTCGAGCAGTACGTC.